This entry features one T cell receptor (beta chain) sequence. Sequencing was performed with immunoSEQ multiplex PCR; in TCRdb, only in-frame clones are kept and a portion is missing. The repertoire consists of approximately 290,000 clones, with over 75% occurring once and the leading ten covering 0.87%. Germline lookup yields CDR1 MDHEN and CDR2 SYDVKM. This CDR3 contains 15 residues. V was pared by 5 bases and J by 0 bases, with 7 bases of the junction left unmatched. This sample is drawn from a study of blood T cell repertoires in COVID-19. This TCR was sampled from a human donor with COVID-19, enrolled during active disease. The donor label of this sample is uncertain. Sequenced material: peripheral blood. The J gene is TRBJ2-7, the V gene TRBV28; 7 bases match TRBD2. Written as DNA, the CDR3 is TGTGCCAGCAGTCCCCGGGGAGGGGCCTCCTACGAGCAGTACTTC. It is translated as CASSPRGGASYEQYF.